The 17 T cell receptor beta chains below come from one sample, sequenced in a study of cytomegalovirus exposure and HLA in healthy donors. The PCR was carried out with 60 Vbeta primers and 13 Jbeta primers. This table comes from immunoSEQ multiplex PCR, and its TCRdb copy is limited to in-frame clones, with some not included. The sample contains around 180,000 clones, 84% of which appear only once. Sequencing was done on a sample of PBMCs. Every receptor here comes from a girl between 10 and 17 years old in good health and CMV-seropositive.

The gene calls are TRBV6-5 and TRBJ1-1; D possibly corresponds to TRBD1 (6 bases). The CDR3 is 12 residues long. Trimming cost V 0 bases and J 7 bases, with 6 bases left between them. CDR1 and CDR2 from the germline V gene are MNHEY and SVGAGI. CDR3 nucleotides: TGTGCCAGCAGTTACTCACAGGGTGAAGCTTTCTTT. Translation: CASSYSQGEAFF.

The count of this clone is one. The rearrangement joins TRBV6-6 to TRBJ1-1, with unresolved D. This CDR3 has 12 residues. Trimming left V 2 bases short and J 8 bases short, with 9 bases between. Germline V gene data show CDR1 as MNHNY and CDR2 as SVGAGI (reference sequence). The DNA of the CDR3 is TGTGCCAGCAGTTACCCCCTTCCCGAAGCTTTCTTT. This sequence encodes CASSYPLPEAFF.

The V gene is TRBV4-2, the J gene TRBJ2-1; possible D gene TRBD1, 5 bases. From germline, CDR1 is LGHNA and CDR2 YNFKEQ. Trimming left V 4 bases short and J 6 bases short, with 16 bases between. The CDR3 loop spans 15 amino acids. The CDR3 sequence: CASSPRARIANEQFF. DNA of the CDR3: TGTGCCAGCAGCCCCAGGGCGAGAATCGCCAATGAGCAGTTCTTC.

V is TRBV7-9 and J is TRBJ1-2; a possible D gene is TRBD1 (6 bases). Trimming cost V 4 bases and J 3 bases, with 12 bases left between them. CDR3 length equals 14 residues. Germline assignment: CDR1 SEHNR and CDR2 FQNEAQ (reference sequence). The CDR3 region has the DNA TGTGCCAGCAGCTCTGACAGGCGGGACTATGGCTACACCTTC. Translating gives CASSSDRRDYGYTF.

The rearrangement links TRBV11-2 to TRBJ2-7, with TRBD2 matching over 11 bases. V gave up 5 bases and J gave up 2 bases; unmatched junction bases: 5. The V gene's germline CDR1 is SGHAT and CDR2 FQNNGV. The CDR3 runs 15 residues. CDR3 region: CASSQTSGGTYEQYF. In DNA, the CDR3 is TGTGCCAGCAGCCAAACTAGCGGGGGAACCTACGAGCAGTACTTC.

V and J are TRBV6-1 and TRBJ1-1; D is ambiguous. This CDR3 has 11 amino acids. Germline-derived CDR1 and CDR2 are MNHNS and SASEGT. Trimming cost V 7 bases and J 7 bases, with 10 bases left between them. CDR3 loop: CASTDWNEAFF. The CDR3 region has the DNA TGTGCCAGCACAGACTGGAATGAAGCTTTCTTT.

J is TRBJ1-6 and V is TRBV14; perhaps TRBD1 as D (6 bases). V was cut by 4 bases and J by 6 bases, with 10 bases left in between. Germline V gives CDR1 SGHDN, CDR2 FVKESK. CDR3 length: 14 residues. CDR3 bases: TGTGCCAGCAGCCCCCAGGGGTTTAATTCACCCCTCCACTTT. This gives the protein CASSPQGFNSPLHF.

The chain employs TRBV18 and TRBJ2-7; D might be TRBD1 (6 bases). In germline, CDR1 is KGHSH, CDR2 LQKENI. This CDR3 has 13 residues. V was clipped by 9 bases and J by 2 bases, with 14 bases between them. The CDR3 loop reads CASGRDTTYEQYF. The CDR3 DNA reads as TGTGCCAGTGGCCGGGACACAACCTACGAGCAGTACTTC.

The chain has TRBV6-6 and TRBJ1-1, with D possibly being TRBD1 (5 bases). The V gene lost 3 bases and the J gene lost 3 bases, with 8 bases spanning the gap. CDR1 is MNHNY, CDR2 SVGAGI, per germline (reference sequence). CDR3 length: 13 amino acids. The CDR3 sequence is CASSYGAYTEAFF. The CDR3 DNA is TGTGCCAGCAGTTATGGGGCGTACACTGAAGCTTTCTTT.

This clone was detected only a few times. The chain recombines TRBV15 with TRBJ1-1, with unresolved D. CDR1 LNHNV and CDR2 YYDKDF come from the germline V gene (reference sequence). V lost 2 bases to trimming and J lost 1 base, with 8 bases between them. The CDR3 length is 14 residues. CDR3 residues: CATSRTHRNTEAFF. The CDR3 region has the DNA TGTGCCACCAGCAGAACCCACAGGAACACTGAAGCTTTCTTT.

The CDR3, as DNA: TGCAGCGCCGGGACAGGACCCTATGGCTACACCTTC. This gives the protein CSAGTGPYGYTF. V is TRBV29-1 and J is TRBJ1-2; 8 bases line up with TRBD1. CDR1 and CDR2 from the germline V gene are SQVTM and ANQGSEA. Trimming removed 7 bases from V and 4 bases from J; junction bases left unmatched: 5. The CDR3 is 12 residues long.

The rearrangement joins TRBV10-3 to TRBJ2-7, with D hard to call. The length of the CDR3 is 15 residues. V lost 0 bases, J lost 5 bases, and 14 bases lay in between. Germline CDR1 reads ENHRY; CDR2 reads SYGVKD. The chain's CDR3 is CAISESGLVLDEQYF. The CDR3 DNA reads TGTGCCATCAGTGAGTCCGGCCTAGTTTTAGACGAGCAGTACTTC.

The V and J genes are TRBV6-4 and TRBJ2-3; 7 positions match TRBD2. V lost 6 bases and J lost 0; bases outside the gene matches: 6. Germline V gene lookup returns CDR1 MRHNA and CDR2 SNTAGT. The CDR3 is 15 residues long. CDR3 sequence reads: CASSPSSGSTDTQYF. Here the CDR3 DNA reads TGTGCCAGCAGCCCATCTAGCGGCAGCACAGATACGCAGTATTTT.

This sequence joins TRBV15 and TRBJ2-2; TRBD1 aligns across 9 bases. The CDR3 is made up of 16 amino acids. The germline V gene encodes CDR1 LNHNV and CDR2 YYDKDF (reference sequence). The V segment lost 1 base and the J segment 4 bases; nucleotides outside the gene matches: 4. The CDR3 bases are TGTGCCACCAGCAGAGCAGAACAGGGGGCCACCGGGGAGCTGTTTTTT. It codes for CATSRAEQGATGELFF.

The sample holds one count of this clone. V is TRBV13 and J is TRBJ2-1; possibly TRBD2 for D (5 bases). The CDR3 length is 15 residues. CDR1 and CDR2 from the germline V gene are PRHDT and FYEKMQ (reference sequence). Trimming cost V 3 bases and J 6 bases, with 15 bases left between them. The CDR3 region is CASSLPGSPANEQFF. In DNA, the CDR3 is TGTGCCAGCAGCTTGCCGGGATCACCGGCCAATGAGCAGTTCTTC.

The rearrangement joins TRBV5-1 to TRBJ1-1; 8 bases line up with TRBD1. Germline CDR1 is SGHRS and CDR2 is YFSETQ. This CDR3 spans 17 amino acids. The J segment lost 0 bases and the V segment lost 3 bases, leaving 10 bases of the junction unmatched. The CDR3 loop is CASSYEPTGVLNTEAFF. CDR3 DNA sequence: TGCGCCAGCAGCTACGAACCGACAGGGGTTTTGAACACTGAAGCTTTCTTT.

The chain has TRBV9 and TRBJ2-1; D may be TRBD2 (6 bases). This CDR3 region has 16 residues. The germline V gene has CDR1 SGDLS and CDR2 YYNGEE. V gave up 0 bases and J gave up 1 base, with 11 bases separating them. The CDR3 coding sequence is TGTGCCAGCAGCGTAGAGGCTAGCGAGTCCTACAATGAGCAGTTCTTC. Protein product: CASSVEASESYNEQFF.